This TCR beta chain was obtained from a study of blood T cell repertoires in COVID-19 (dated by TCRdb to the early 2020s). About the full investigation: The collaborator samples originated in the United States, Italy and Spain and spanned the acute and convalescent phases of COVID-19. The material from the prospective study consisted of cDNA or gDNA derived from T cells, B-cell-depleted T cells, or PBMCs. The dataset comprised deeply sampled blood TCRbeta repertoires from subjects exposed to, actively infected with, or recovered from COVID-19. A freely available public database, intended as a resource for researchers studying the immune response to SARS-CoV-2, is where the repertoires were released. Samples came from the ongoing ImmuneRACE study (first 160 participants) plus 1,254 subjects from 6 global collaborators. A de-identified subject ID, COVID-19 status, age in years and sex were almost always included in the sample metadata. Where HLA class I and class II types were available, the types were taken from metadata supplied by the sample provider, not from assay-based typing.

This clone showed up just once. Its cognate antigen has yet to be identified. No quality values exist for individual bases; no much larger clone is one base distant. The immunoSEQ Assay, a bias-controlled multiplex PCR, was used to amplify TCRbeta CDR3 regions from genomic DNA. The authors processed their data as follows. Nucleated cell counts per sample were estimated from amplification of reference gene primers within the assay. To quantify the absolute abundance of each unique TCRbeta CDR3 rearrangement, sequence reads were collapsed and filtered. For each sample, productive Simpson clonality was calculated as the square root of Simpson's diversity index over productive rearrangements. TCRdb limited this immuneACCESS table to in-frame rearrangements with V and J called. A share of clones is missing; checked studies link under half to unresolved V genes, and the rest is unexplained. The DNA gave D and trimming, while V, J and clone size come from that table. The sample profile shows about 330,000 clones; roughly 86% of them were found once. The top ten hold about 5.4% of the sample.

The germline V gene gives CDR1 as SGHRS and CDR2 as YFSETQ. The CDR3 contains 16 residues, cysteine and phenylalanine counted. Of all the DNA, just the CDR3 is kept, 48 bases in frame from base 1. The V end gives up 4 bases and the J end 1 base, leaving 5 bases in the junction not matched to a gene. Overall study results and their limits: How much clinical and demographic metadata was included differed by source and by participant, and the metadata was provided uncurated.

Enrolling through a virtual design, the prospective study's participants ranged in age from roughly 18 to 89 years and lived across roughly 23 United States geographic areas. In the prospective study, participants were assigned to cohorts based on the clinical history participants reported in a screening survey and a study questionnaire. For ImmuneRACE Cohort 3, a participant was defined as recovered based on two consecutive negative NP/OP PCR tests, clearance by a healthcare professional, or resolution of symptoms. Mobile phlebotomists in the prospective study collected whole blood, serum and a nasopharyngeal or oropharyngeal swab from every participant. Additional blood draws and questionnaires over an approximately two-month period could optionally be provided by prospective study participants. Before DNA extraction, blood samples from the prospective study were shipped at room temperature or frozen.

The rearranged segments are TRBV5-1 and TRBJ1-1; 12 bases in the middle match TRBD1. The receptor was derived from a woman aged 25 to 39 who had recovered from COVID-19. Sequenced sample: PBMCs or T cells enriched from blood (not recorded which). The CDR3 loop reads CASSQGQGAANTEAFF. The nucleotide sequence reads as follows: TGCGCCAGCAGCCAGGGACAGGGGGCTGCGAACACTGAAGCTTTCTTT.